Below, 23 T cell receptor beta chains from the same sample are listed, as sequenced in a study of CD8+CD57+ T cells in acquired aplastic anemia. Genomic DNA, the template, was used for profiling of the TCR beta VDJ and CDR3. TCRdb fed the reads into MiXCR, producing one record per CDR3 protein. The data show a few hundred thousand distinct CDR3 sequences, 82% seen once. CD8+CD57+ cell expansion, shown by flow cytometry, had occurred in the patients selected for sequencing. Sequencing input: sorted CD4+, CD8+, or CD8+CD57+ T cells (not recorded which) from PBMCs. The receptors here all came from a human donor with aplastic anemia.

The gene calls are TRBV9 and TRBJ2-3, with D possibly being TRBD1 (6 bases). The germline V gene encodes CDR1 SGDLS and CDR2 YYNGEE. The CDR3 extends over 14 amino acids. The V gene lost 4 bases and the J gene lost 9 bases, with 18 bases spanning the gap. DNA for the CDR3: TGTGCCAGCAGCTTAGCCCAGGGGCCGGAGACGCAGTATTTT. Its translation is CASSLAQGPETQYF.

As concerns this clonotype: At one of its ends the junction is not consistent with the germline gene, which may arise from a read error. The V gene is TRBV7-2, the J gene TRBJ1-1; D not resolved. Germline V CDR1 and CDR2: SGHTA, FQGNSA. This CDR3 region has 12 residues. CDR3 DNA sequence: TGTGCCGGCAGCTACCCGTACACTGCAGCTTTCTTT. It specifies CAGSYPYTAAFF. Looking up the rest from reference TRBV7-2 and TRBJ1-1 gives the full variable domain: GAGVSQSPSNKVTEKGKDVELRCDPISGHTALYWYRQSLGQGLEFLIYFQGNSAPDKSGLPSDRFSAERTGGSVSTLTIQRTQQEDSAVYLCAGSYPYTAAFFGQGTRLTVV.

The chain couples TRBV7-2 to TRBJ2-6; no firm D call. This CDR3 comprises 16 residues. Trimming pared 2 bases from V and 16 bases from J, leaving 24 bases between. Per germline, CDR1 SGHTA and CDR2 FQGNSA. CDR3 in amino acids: CASSLRSVQYGINLTF. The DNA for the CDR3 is TGTGCCAGCAGCTTACGGAGTGTCCAGTATGGAATCAATCTGACTTTC.

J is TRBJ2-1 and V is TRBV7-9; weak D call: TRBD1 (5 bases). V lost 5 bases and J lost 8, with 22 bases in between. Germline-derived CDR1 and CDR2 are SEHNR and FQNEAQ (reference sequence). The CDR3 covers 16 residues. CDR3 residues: CASSQQGGNGQDEQFF. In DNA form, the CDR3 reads TGTGCCAGCAGCCAGCAGGGCGGCAACGGTCAGGATGAGCAGTTCTTC.

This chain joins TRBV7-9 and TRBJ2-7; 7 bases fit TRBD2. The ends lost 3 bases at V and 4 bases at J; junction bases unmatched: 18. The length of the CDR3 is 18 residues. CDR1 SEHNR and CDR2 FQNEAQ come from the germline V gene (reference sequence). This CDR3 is CASSFQRGGGALSYEQYV. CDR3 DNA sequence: TGTGCCAGCAGCTTTCAAAGAGGCGGGGGAGCCCTTTCGTACGAGCAGTACGTC.

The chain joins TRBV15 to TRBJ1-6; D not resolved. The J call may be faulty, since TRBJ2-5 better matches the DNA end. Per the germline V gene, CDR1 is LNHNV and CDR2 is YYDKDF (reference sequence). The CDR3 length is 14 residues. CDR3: CATSRGTSQEPQYF. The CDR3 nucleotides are TGTGCCACCAGCAGGGGCACCAGCCAAGAACCCCAGTACTTC.

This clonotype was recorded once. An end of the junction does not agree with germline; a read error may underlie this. The CDR3: CASSVSDTSSTSGF. CDR3 coding DNA: TGTGCCAGCAGTGTATCGGATACGAGCAGTACCTCGGGCTTT. This sequence joins TRBV7-4 and TRBJ1-5; D unclear. The V gene's germline CDR1 is SGHVT and CDR2 SQSDAQ. CDR3 length: 14 residues.

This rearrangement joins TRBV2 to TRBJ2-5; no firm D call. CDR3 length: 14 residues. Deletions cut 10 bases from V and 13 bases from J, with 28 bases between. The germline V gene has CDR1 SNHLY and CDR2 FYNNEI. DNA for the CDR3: TGTGCCACCAGCAGTGGCAGCGAGCAAGAGACCTTGTACTTC. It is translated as CATSSGSEQETLYF.

The DNA of the CDR3 is TGTGCCAGCAGCTTGGAGGGGGAGGATTCACCCCTCCACTTT. Amino acid sequence: CASSLEGEDSPLHF. This chain links TRBV5-6 with TRBJ1-6, with D possibly matching TRBD1 (6 bases). The V end lost 0 bases, the J end lost 8 bases, and 9 bases lay between the germline ends. Germline V CDR1 and CDR2: SGHDT, YYEEEE. The CDR3 is made up of 14 amino acids. Drawing the rest from reference TRBV5-6 and TRBJ1-6, the complete variable domain is DAGVTQSPTHLIKTRGQQVTLRCSPKSGHDTVSWYQQALGQGPQFIFQYYEEEERQRGNFPDRFSGHQFPNYSSELNVNALLLGDSALYLCASSLEGEDSPLHFGNGTRLTVT.

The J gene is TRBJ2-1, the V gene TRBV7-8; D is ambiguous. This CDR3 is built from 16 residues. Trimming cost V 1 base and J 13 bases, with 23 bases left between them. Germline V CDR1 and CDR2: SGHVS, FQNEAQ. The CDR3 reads CASSLERGPGTQYQFF. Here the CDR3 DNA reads TGTGCCAGCAGCTTAGAAAGAGGTCCCGGTACGCAGTATCAGTTCTTC.

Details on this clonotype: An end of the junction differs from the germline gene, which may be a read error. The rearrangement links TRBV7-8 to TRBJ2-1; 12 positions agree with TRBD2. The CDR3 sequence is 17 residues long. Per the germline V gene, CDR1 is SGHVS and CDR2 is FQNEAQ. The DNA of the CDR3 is TGTGCCAGCAGCCTAGCGGGAGGGCGAGATACGCAGTATGAGCAGTTCTTC. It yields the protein CASSLAGGRDTQYEQFF. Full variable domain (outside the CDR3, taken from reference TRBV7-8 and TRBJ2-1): GAGVSQSPRYKVAKRGQDVALRCDPISGHVSLFWYQQALGQGPEFLTYFQNEAQLDKSGLPSDRFFAERPEGSVSTLKIQRTQQEDSAVYLCASSLAGGRDTQYEQFFGPGTRLTVL.

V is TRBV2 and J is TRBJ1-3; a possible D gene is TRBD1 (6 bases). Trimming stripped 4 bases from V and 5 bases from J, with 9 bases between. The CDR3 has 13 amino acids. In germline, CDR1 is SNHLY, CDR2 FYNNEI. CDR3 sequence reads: CASSGQERNTIYF. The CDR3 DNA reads TGTGCCAGCAGTGGACAGGAAAGAAACACCATATATTTT. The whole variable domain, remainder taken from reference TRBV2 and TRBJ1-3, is EPEVTQTPSHQVTQMGQEVILRCVPISNHLYFYWYRQILGQKVEFLVSFYNNEISEKSEIFDDQFSVERPDGSNFTLKIRSTKLEDSAMYFCASSGQERNTIYFGEGSWLTVV.

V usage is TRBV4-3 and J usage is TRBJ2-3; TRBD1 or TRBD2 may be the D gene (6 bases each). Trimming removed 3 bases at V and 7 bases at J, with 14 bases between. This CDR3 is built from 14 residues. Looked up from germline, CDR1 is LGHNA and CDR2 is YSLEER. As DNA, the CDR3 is TGCGCCAGCAGCCATACAGGGACTCAGCATACGCAGTATTTT. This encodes CASSHTGTQHTQYF.

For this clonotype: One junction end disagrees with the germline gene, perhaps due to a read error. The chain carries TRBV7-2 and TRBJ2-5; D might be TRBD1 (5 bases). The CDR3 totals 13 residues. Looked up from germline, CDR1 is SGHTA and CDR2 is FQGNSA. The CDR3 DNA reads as TGTGCCAGCAGCCTCCCATGGGGCGAGACCCAAGACTTC. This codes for CASSLPWGETQDF.

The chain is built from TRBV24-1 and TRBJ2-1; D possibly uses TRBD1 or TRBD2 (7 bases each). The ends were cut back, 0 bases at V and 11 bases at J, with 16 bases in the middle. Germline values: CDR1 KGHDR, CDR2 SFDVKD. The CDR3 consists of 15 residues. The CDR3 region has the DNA TGTGCCACCAGTGATTTGGGGGGAGGGGGCGATAAGCAGTTCTTC. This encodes CATSDLGGGGDKQFF.

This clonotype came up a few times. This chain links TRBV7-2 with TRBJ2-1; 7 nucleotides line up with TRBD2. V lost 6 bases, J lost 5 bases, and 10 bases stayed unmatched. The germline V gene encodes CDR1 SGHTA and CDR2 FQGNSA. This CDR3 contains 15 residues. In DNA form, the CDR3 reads TGTGCCAGCAGTATAGCTAGCGGTCCCGACAATGAGCAGTTCTTC. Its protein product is CASSIASGPDNEQFF.

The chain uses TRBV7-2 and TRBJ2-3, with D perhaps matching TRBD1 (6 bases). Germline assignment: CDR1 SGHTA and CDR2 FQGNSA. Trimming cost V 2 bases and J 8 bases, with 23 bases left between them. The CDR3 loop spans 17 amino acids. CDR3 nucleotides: TGTGCCAGCAGCTTACCCATGAGAGGGGACACTGAAGCTACGCAGTATTTT. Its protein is CASSLPMRGDTEATQYF.

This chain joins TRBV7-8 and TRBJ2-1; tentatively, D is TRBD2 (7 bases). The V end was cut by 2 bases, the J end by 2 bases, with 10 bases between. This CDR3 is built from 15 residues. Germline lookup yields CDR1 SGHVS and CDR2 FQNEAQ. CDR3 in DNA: TGTGCCAGCAGCTTAAGGGGGGGTCCCTACAATGAGCAGTTCTTC. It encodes CASSLRGGPYNEQFF. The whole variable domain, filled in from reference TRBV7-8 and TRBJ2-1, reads GAGVSQSPRYKVAKRGQDVALRCDPISGHVSLFWYQQALGQGPEFLTYFQNEAQLDKSGLPSDRFFAERPEGSVSTLKIQRTQQEDSAVYLCASSLRGGPYNEQFFGPGTRLTVL.

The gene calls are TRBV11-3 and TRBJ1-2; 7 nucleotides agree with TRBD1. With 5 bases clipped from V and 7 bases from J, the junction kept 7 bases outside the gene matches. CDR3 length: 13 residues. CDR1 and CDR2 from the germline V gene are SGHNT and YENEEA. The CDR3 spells CASSVDRDSGYTF. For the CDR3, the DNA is TGTGCCAGCAGCGTGGATAGGGACAGTGGCTACACCTTC.

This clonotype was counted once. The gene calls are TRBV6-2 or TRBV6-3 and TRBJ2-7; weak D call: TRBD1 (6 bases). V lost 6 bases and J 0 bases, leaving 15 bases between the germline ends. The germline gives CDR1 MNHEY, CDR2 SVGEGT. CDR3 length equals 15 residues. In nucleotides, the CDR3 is TGTGCCAGCAGCCCCGACAGGAGGAGCTCCTACGAGCAGTACGTC. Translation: CASSPDRRSSYEQYV.

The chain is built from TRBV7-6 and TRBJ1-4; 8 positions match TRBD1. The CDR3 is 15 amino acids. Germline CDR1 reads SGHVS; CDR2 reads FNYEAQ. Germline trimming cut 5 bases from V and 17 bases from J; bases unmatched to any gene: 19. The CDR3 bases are TGTGCCAGCAGCCCAGCAGGGGGCACTGGAAACACCATATTTTTT. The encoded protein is CASSPAGGTGNTIFF. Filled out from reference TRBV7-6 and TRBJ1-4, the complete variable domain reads GAGVSQSPRYKVTKRGQDVALRCDPISGHVSLYWYRQALGQGPEFLTYFNYEAQQDKSGLPNDRFSAERPEGSISTLTIQRTEQRDSAMYRCASSPAGGTGNTIFFGSGTQLSVL.

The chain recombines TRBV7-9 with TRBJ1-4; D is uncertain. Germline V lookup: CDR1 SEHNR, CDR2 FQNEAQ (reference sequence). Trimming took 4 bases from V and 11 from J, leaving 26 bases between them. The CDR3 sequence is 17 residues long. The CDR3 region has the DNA TGTGCCAGCAGCTGCTCTGCTAGGGCGGCAACCAATGTCAAACTGTTTTTT. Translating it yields CASSCSARAATNVKLFF.

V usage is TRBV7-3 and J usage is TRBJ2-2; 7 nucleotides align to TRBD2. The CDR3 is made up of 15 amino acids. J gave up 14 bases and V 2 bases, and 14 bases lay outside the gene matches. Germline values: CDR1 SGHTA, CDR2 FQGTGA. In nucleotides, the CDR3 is TGTGCCAGCAGCTTAGTGGGAGGGGCACTGTTTTTTCTGTTTTTT. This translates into CASSLVGGALFFLFF. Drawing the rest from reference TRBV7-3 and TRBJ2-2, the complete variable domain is GAGVSQTPSNKVTEKGKYVELRCDPISGHTALYWYRQSLGQGPEFLIYFQGTGAADDSGLPNDRFFAVRPEGSVSTLKIQRTERGDSAVYLCASSLVGGALFFLFFGEGSRLTVL.